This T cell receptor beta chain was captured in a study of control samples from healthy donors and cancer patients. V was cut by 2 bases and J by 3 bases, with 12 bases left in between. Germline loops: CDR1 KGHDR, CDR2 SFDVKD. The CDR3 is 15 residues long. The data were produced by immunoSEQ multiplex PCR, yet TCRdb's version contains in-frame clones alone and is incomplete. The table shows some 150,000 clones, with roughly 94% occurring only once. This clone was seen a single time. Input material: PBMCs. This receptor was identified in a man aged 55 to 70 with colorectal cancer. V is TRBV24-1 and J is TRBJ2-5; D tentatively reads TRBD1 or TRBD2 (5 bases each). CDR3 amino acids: CATSDSGTTEETQYF. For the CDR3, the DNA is TGTGCCACCAGTGATTCCGGGACCACAGAAGAGACCCAGTACTTC.